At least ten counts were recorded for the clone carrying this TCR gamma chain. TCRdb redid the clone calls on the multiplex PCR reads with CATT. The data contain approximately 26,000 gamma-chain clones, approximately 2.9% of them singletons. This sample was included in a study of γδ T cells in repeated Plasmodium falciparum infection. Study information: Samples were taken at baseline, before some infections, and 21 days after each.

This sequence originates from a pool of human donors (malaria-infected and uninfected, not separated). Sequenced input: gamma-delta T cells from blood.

DNA for the CDR3: TGTGCCTTGTGGGAGGTGCCGCCCCGTTGGTTCAAGATATTT. This gives the protein CALWEVPPRWFKIF. V gene TRGV9 combines with J gene TRGJP1. V was clipped by 0 bases and J by 9 bases; unmatched bases: 7. Per the germline V gene, CDR1 is GITISATS and CDR2 is ISYDGTV (reference sequence). The CDR3 is 14 residues long.